Sequencing of this T cell receptor (beta chain) was carried out in a study of metastatic and nonmetastatic thyroid tumors. Overall study: Repertoires were compared across blood and tumor or nodule tissue from malignant and benign thyroid patients. Study outcomes and limitations: Malignant thyroid tumors reportedly exceeded benign nodules significantly in TCR beta diversity, with the difference appearing in blood and tumor.

About this clone: Its antigen is unidentified. One end of the junction varies from germline; a read error may be responsible.

The germline gives CDR1 SSHAT, CDR2 FNYEAQ (reference sequence). The length of the CDR3 is 14 residues. Not a single patient had been given any form of treatment at any point before undergoing thyroid surgery. TCRdb re-called the PCR reads via MiXCR. This table has over 20,000 clones, over 25% appearing once. The sequenced sample was tumor tissue. The sequence came from a male donor with papillary thyroid cancer or a benign thyroid nodule (not recorded which). Some clones in this sample may be carry-over from other donors' samples. The chain links TRBV7-7 to TRBJ2-1; D ambiguous. CDR3: CASSLTASYNEQFF. In DNA, the CDR3 is TGTGCTAGCAGCTTAACCGCGTCCTACAATGAGCAGTTCTTC.